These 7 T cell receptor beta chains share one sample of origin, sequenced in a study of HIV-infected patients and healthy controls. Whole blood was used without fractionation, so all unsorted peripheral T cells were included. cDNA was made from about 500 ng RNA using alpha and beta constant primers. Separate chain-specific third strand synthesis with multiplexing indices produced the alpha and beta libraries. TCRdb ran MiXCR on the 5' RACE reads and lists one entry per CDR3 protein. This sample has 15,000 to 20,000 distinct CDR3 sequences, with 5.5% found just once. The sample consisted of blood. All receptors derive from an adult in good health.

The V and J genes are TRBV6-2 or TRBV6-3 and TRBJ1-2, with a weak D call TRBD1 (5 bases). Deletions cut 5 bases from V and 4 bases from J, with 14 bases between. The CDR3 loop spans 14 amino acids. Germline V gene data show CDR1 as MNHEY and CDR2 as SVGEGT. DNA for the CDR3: TGTGCCAGCAGTGCCGTGGACAAGTTCTATGGCTACACCTTC. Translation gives CASSAVDKFYGYTF.

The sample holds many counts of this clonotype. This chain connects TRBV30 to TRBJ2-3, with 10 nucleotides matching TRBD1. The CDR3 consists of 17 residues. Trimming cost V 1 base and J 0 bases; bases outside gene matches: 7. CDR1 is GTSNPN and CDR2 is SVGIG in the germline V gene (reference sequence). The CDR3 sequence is CAWSGGQGIPSTDTQYF. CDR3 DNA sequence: TGTGCCTGGAGTGGGGGACAGGGGATCCCTAGCACAGATACGCAGTATTTT.

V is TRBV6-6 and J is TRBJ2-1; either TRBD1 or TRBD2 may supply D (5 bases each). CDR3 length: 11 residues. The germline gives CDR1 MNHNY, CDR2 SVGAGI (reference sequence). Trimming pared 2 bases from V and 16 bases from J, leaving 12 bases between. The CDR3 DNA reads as TGTGCCAGCAGTTACGAGGGACCCGCTTTCTTC. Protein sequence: CASSYEGPAFF.

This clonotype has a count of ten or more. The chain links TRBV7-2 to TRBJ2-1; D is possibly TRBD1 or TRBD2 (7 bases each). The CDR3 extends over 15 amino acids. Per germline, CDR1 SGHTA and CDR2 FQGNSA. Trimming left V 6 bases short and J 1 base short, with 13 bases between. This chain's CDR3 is CASSFRGGSYNEQFF. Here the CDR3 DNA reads TGTGCCAGCAGTTTCAGGGGGGGGTCCTACAATGAGCAGTTCTTC. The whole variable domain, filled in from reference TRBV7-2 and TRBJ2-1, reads GAGVSQSPSNKVTEKGKDVELRCDPISGHTALYWYRQSLGQGLEFLIYFQGNSAPDKSGLPSDRFSAERTGGSVSTLTIQRTQQEDSAVYLCASSFRGGSYNEQFFGPGTRLTVL.

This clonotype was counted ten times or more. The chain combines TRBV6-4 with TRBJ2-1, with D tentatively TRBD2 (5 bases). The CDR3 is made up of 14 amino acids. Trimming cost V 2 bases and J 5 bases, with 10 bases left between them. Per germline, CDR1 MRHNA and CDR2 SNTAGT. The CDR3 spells CASSDGLENNEQFF. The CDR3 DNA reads TGTGCCAGCAGTGACGGACTGGAGAACAATGAGCAGTTCTTC.

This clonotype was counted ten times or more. The chain's CDR3 is CASRQFGIYNEQFF. CDR3 bases: TGTGCCAGCAGACAATTCGGGATTTACAATGAGCAGTTCTTC. The chain uses TRBV7-2 and TRBJ2-1, with D perhaps matching TRBD2 (5 bases). V lost 6 bases and J 4 bases, leaving 13 bases between the germline ends. This CDR3 contains 14 residues. In germline, CDR1 is SGHTA, CDR2 FQGNSA.

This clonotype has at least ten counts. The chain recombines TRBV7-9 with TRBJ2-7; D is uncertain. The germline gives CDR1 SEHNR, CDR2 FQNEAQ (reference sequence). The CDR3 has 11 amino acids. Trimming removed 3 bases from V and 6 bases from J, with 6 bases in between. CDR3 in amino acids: CASSLEVEQYF. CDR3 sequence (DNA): TGTGCCAGCAGCTTGGAAGTCGAGCAGTACTTC. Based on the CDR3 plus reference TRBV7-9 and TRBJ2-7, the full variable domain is DTGVSQNPRHKITKRGQNVTFRCDPISEHNRLYWYRQTLGQGPEFLTYFQNEAQLEKSRLLSDRFSAERPKGSFSTLEIQRTEQGDSAMYLCASSLEVEQYFGPGTRLTVT.